The clone carrying this T cell receptor beta chain was counted many times. The Seattle site enrolled patients during active infection and followed them longitudinally. This entry comes from a study of blood T cell repertoires in COVID-19. Using immunoSEQ multiplex PCR, the repertoire was profiled, and TCRdb retains in-frame clones only, with some absent. This repertoire shows 300,000 to 400,000 clones, around 86% found once; its top ten account for 6% to 7%. Material for sequencing was peripheral blood. This clonotype originated in a woman between 50 and 59 years old with COVID-19, enrolled during active disease.

The CDR3 DNA is TGCAGCGTTGGGTTTGGGTCGGGTTATCCCGGACAGGGCGGAGGCTACACCTTC. Translated: CSVGFGSGYPGQGGGYTF. V is TRBV29-1 and J is TRBJ1-2; TRBD1 matches 8 bases. Trimming removed 4 bases from V and 8 bases from J; junction bases left unmatched: 24. CDR3 length equals 18 residues. CDR1 and CDR2 (germline): SQVTM, ANQGSEA.